The 13 T cell receptor beta chains given below trace back to one sample, sequenced in a study of T cell responses to AZD1222 COVID-19 vaccine. Data came from immunoSEQ multiplex PCR; TCRdb stores just in-frame clones and leaves some out. The sample carries about 140,000 clones, more than 90% recorded once. The material was peripheral blood, obtained on day 0 of AZD1222 vaccination. These receptors originate from an adult in good health.

The chain uses TRBV10-2 and TRBJ2-1, with 10 bases lining up with TRBD1. The CDR3 has 17 residues. CDR1 WSHSY and CDR2 SAAADI come from the germline V gene. The J segment lost 4 bases and the V segment lost 4 bases, leaving 10 bases of the junction unmatched. The CDR3 DNA is TGCGCCAGCAGTGGCAACGCGGACAGGGGGTTATACAATGAGCAGTTCTTC. Translated, it gives CASSGNADRGLYNEQFF.

In its sample, this clone was seen once. This chain joins TRBV28 and TRBJ1-5, with D uncertain. Trimming removed 4 bases at V and 13 bases at J, with 11 bases between. The CDR3 consists of 11 residues. Per the germline V gene, CDR1 is MDHEN and CDR2 is SYDVKM. In DNA form, the CDR3 reads TGTGCCAGCAGTTCTGAGGAACCACAGCATTTT. Translation: CASSSEEPQHF.

The rearrangement joins TRBV4-1 to TRBJ2-3; 11 nucleotides line up with TRBD2. Trimming removed 6 bases from V and 6 bases from J; junction bases left unmatched: 5. The germline gives CDR1 MGHRA, CDR2 YSYEKL. CDR3 size: 14 residues. The CDR3: CASRRLAGMDTQYF. CDR3 in DNA: TGCGCCAGCAGGCGACTAGCGGGGATGGATACGCAGTATTTT.

This chain connects TRBV12-3 or TRBV12-4 to TRBJ2-1, with 8 bases fitting TRBD2. V was clipped by 5 bases and J by 6 bases; unmatched bases: 3. The CDR3 covers 13 residues. The CDR3: CASSTGTSNEQFF. The CDR3 DNA reads as TGTGCCAGCAGTACGGGGACTAGCAATGAGCAGTTCTTC.

This chain links TRBV6-5 with TRBJ1-5; D not certain. Per germline, CDR1 MNHEY and CDR2 SVGAGI. The V and J ends lost 6 bases and 4 bases respectively, with 16 bases between them. There are 15 residues in the CDR3. The CDR3 loop reads CASSLAARGNQPQHF. Here the CDR3 DNA reads TGTGCCAGCAGCCTCGCCGCTCGGGGAAATCAGCCCCAGCATTTT.

This chain connects TRBV5-6 to TRBJ1-2; D might be TRBD1 (6 bases). Between the trimmed V and J ends, which lost 1 base and 7 bases, there was a span of 8 bases. The CDR3 length is 12 residues. Germline V gene sequence: CDR1 SGHDT, CDR2 YYEEEE. The CDR3, as DNA: TGTGCCAGCAGCTTGCTAGGGGGTGGCTACACCTTC. Amino acid sequence: CASSLLGGGYTF.

The J gene is TRBJ2-6, the V gene TRBV28, with D perhaps matching TRBD2 (6 bases). Germline CDR1 and CDR2: MDHEN and SYDVKM. Trimming took 1 base from V and 0 from J, leaving 10 bases between them. This CDR3 spans 17 amino acids. CDR3 residues: CASSLLRESSGANVLTF. In DNA form, the CDR3 reads TGTGCCAGCAGTTTATTACGGGAGAGCTCTGGGGCCAACGTCCTGACTTTC.

The chain is built from TRBV18 and TRBJ1-1; unclear D gene. CDR3 length equals 14 residues. Trimming pared 6 bases from V and 2 bases from J, leaving 13 bases between. Germline assignment: CDR1 KGHSH and CDR2 LQKENI. The CDR3 DNA reads as TGTGCCAGCTCCGCCGCCACGGGTAACACTGAAGCTTTCTTT. Amino acids: CASSAATGNTEAFF. Filled out from reference TRBV18 and TRBJ1-1, the complete variable domain reads NAGVMQNPRHLVRRRGQEARLRCSPMKGHSHVYWYRQLPEEGLKFMVYLQKENIIDESGMPKERFSAEFPKEGPSILRIQQVVRGDSAAYFCASSAATGNTEAFFGQGTRLTVV.

V and J are TRBV7-9 and TRBJ1-1; D unresolved. CDR3 length: 16 residues. In germline, CDR1 is SEHNR, CDR2 FQNEAQ (reference sequence). The ends were cut back, 3 bases at V and 1 base at J, with 15 bases in the middle. In DNA form, the CDR3 reads TGTGCCAGCAGCTTGGCCGGACGTGGTAGGAACACTGAAGCTTTCTTT. Its translation is CASSLAGRGRNTEAFF.

This clone showed up just a few times. J is TRBJ1-5 and V is TRBV5-6; 7 nucleotides agree with TRBD1. Losses at the gene ends were 2 bases for V and 5 bases for J; bases not matched to a gene: 13. Germline CDR1 reads SGHDT; CDR2 reads YYEEEE. The CDR3 consists of 17 residues. CDR3 DNA sequence: TGTGCCAGCAGCTTACTGGGGGACAGCTCGTCCTATCAGCCCCAGCATTTT. This codes for CASSLLGDSSSYQPQHF.

The chain couples TRBV24-1 to TRBJ2-1, with 8 nucleotides matching TRBD2. With 4 bases clipped from V and 0 bases from J, the junction kept 4 bases outside the gene matches. The CDR3 loop spans 16 amino acids. Germline V gives CDR1 KGHDR, CDR2 SFDVKD. Written as DNA, the CDR3 is TGTGCCACCAGTGACCTGAGCGGGAGCTCCTACAATGAGCAGTTCTTC. This sequence encodes CATSDLSGSSYNEQFF.

This clone was detected once. The J gene is TRBJ1-3, the V gene TRBV25-1, with D possibly matching TRBD1 (6 bases). The V end was cut by 6 bases, the J end by 1 base, with 13 bases between. The CDR3 has 15 residues. CDR1 is MGHDK and CDR2 is SYGVNS in the germline V gene. The CDR3: CASREQGMSGNTIYF. CDR3 nucleotide sequence: TGTGCCAGCAGAGAACAGGGTATGTCTGGAAACACCATATATTTT.

The J gene is TRBJ1-2, the V gene TRBV19; no clear D gene. The germline CDR1 and CDR2 sequences are LNHDA and SQIVND (reference sequence). The CDR3 spans 14 residues. The V and J ends lost 2 bases and 8 bases respectively, with 15 bases between them. CDR3 protein: CASSISRTEGGYTF. In nucleotides, the CDR3 is TGTGCCAGTAGTATATCGCGGACGGAGGGAGGCTACACCTTC. The complete variable domain, with remaining parts taken from reference TRBV19 and TRBJ1-2, reads DGGITQSPKYLFRKEGQNVTLSCEQNLNHDAMYWYRQDPGQGLRLIYYSQIVNDFQKGDIAEGYSVSREKKESFPLTVTSAQKNPTAFYLCASSISRTEGGYTFGSGTRLTVV.